This T cell receptor beta chain was sequenced during a study of radiotherapy plus CTLA-4 blockade in lung cancer. As for the study in general: Objective responses were seen in under 20% of patients, disease control in approximately 30%. Study-level points and caveats: Blood saw expansion of tumor-derived TCR clones after radiotherapy plus ipilimumab. Per reports, early blood T cell clone dynamics, plus interferon-beta, forecast response most strongly.

Notes on this clone: Antigen specificity is unknown.

J was trimmed by 5 bases and V by 5 bases; bases with no gene match: 8. Germline CDR1 and CDR2: MNHNY and SVGAGI (reference sequence). This CDR3 comprises 14 residues. Libraries were prepared by immunoSEQ multiplex PCR; TCRdb keeps only in-frame clonotypes and omits some of them. Of about 50,000 clones in the sample, 84% were seen once. This specimen consisted of peripheral blood, obtained from a patient treated with radiotherapy plus ipilimumab. The sequence was obtained from a human donor with non-small cell lung cancer whose response to radiotherapy plus ipilimumab could not be evaluated. The chain links TRBV6-6 to TRBJ2-5; the match to TRBD1 covers 7 bases. CDR3 region: CASSVQGSGETQYF. DNA of the CDR3: TGTGCCAGCAGTGTACAGGGGAGTGGGGAGACCCAGTACTTC.